The present T cell receptor beta chain was sequenced within a study of T-cell memory formation after mild COVID-19. Trimming left V 7 bases short and J 1 base short, with 4 bases between. The germline V gene encodes CDR1 MNHEY and CDR2 SVGEGT. CDR3 length equals 12 residues. Libraries for TCRalpha and TCRbeta carried sample barcodes and unique molecular identifiers via 5'RACE. MiXCR, applied by TCRdb to the 5' RACE reads, yields one record per CDR3 protein. The table includes more than 250,000 distinct CDR3 sequences, roughly 15% detected once. The sequence was collected from a man aged 18 to 30 who had mild COVID-19 (a few samples of this study predate the infection). Cell type and time point are not known. Sequencing used PBMCs or a T cell subset sorted from them (not recorded which). The chain joins TRBV6-2 or TRBV6-3 to TRBJ2-2; D ambiguous. This chain's CDR3 is CASTKNTGELFF. As DNA, the CDR3 is TGTGCCAGCACGAAGAACACCGGGGAGCTGTTTTTT.